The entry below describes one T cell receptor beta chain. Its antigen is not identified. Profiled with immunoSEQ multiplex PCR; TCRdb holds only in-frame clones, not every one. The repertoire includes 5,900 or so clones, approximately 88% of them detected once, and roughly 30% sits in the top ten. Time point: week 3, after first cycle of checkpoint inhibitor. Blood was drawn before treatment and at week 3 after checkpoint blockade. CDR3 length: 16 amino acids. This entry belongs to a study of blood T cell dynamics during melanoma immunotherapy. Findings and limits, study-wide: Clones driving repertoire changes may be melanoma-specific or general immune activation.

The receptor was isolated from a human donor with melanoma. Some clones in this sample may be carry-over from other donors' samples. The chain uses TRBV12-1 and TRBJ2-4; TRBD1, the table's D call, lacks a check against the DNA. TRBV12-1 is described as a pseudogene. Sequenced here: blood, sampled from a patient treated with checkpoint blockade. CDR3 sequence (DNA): TGTGCCAGCAGCTTTGGAGGGACAAAAGCCAAAAACATTCAGTACTTC. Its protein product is CASSFGGTKAKNIQYF.